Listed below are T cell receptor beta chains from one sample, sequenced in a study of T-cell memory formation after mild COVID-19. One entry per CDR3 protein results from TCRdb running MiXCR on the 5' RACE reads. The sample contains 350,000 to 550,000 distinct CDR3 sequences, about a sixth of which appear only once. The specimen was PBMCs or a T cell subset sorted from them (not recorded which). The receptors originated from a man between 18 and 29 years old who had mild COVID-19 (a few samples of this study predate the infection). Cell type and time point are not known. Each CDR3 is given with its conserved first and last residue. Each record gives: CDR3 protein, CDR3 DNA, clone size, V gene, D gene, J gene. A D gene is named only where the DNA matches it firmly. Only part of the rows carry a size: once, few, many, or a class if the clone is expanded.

CASSEGLGAFF | TGTGCCAGCAGTGAGGGATTGGGAGCTTTCTTT | few | TRBV6-1 | . | TRBJ1-1
CASRPSYRSANTGELFF | TGCGCCAGCAGACCCAGTTACAGATCCGCGAACACCGGGGAGCTGTTTTTT | . | TRBV5-1 | . | TRBJ2-2
CASSPDRRNTEAFF | TGTGCCAGCAGTCCGGACAGGCGGAACACTGAAGCTTTCTTT | few | TRBV6-5 | TRBD1 | TRBJ1-1
CASSLTGTNTGELFF | TGTGCCAGCAGCTTGACGGGGACGAACACCGGGGAGCTGTTTTTT | many | TRBV7-2 | . | TRBJ2-2
CASRSGLGYTQYF | TGTGCCAGCCGATCCGGACTAGGTTATACGCAGTATTTT | . | TRBV7-8 | TRBD2 | TRBJ2-3
CSVRQGRNEQFF | TGCAGCGTCCGACAGGGGAGGAATGAGCAGTTCTTC | few | TRBV29-1 | TRBD1 | TRBJ2-1
CASSLRPLQPQHF | TGTGCCAGCAGCCTGCGACCCCTACAGCCCCAGCATTTT | . | TRBV7-8 | . | TRBJ1-5
CASSLIAREQYF | TGTGCCAGCAGCTTGATCGCGCGCGAGCAGTACTTC | . | TRBV5-6 | . | TRBJ2-7
CASSRTDTQYF | TGTGCCAGCAGCCGCACAGATACGCAGTATTTT | many | TRBV12-3/TRBV12-4 | . | TRBJ2-3
CASSLVLRQHGYTF | TGTGCCAGCAGCTTAGTCCTCAGGCAGCATGGCTACACCTTC | few | TRBV7-9 | . | TRBJ1-2
CSARVDGRYEQYF | TGCAGTGCTAGAGTGGACGGTCGCTACGAGCAGTACTTC | few | TRBV20-1 | . | TRBJ2-7
CASSPGAGADTQYF | TGTGCCAGCAGTCCGGGGGCAGGGGCAGATACGCAGTATTTT | few | TRBV7-2 | . | TRBJ2-3
CASSRGRRGFNNEQFF | TGTGCCAGCAGCAGAGGCCGTAGGGGGTTTAACAATGAGCAGTTCTTC | . | TRBV11-2 | . | TRBJ2-1
CATSDPRGTGANVLSF | TGTGCCACCAGTGACCCCAGGGGTACGGGGGCCAACGTCCTGAGTTTC | once | TRBV24-1 | . | TRBJ2-6
CASSYRRLNSPLHF | TGTGCCAGCAGTTACAGGCGACTTAATTCACCCCTCCACTTT | . | TRBV12-3/TRBV12-4 | . | TRBJ1-6
CASSELAGEQFF | TGTGCCAGCAGCGAACTCGCGGGAGAGCAGTTCTTC | . | TRBV7-3 | . | TRBJ2-1
CASSGPGDLSYGYTF | TGTGCCAGCAGCGGGCCAGGGGATTTGAGCTATGGCTACACCTTC | . | TRBV7-2 | . | TRBJ1-2
CASSLRGVPRETQYF | TGTGCCAGCAGTTTGCGGGGGGTCCCCCGAGAGACCCAGTACTTC | . | TRBV28 | TRBD2 | TRBJ2-5
CASSFETSHGELFF | TGTGCCAGCAGCTTTGAGACATCCCATGGGGAGCTGTTTTTT | . | TRBV7-9 | . | TRBJ2-2
CASNHPRETQYF | TGTGCCAGCAATCACCCCCGGGAGACCCAGTACTTC | few | TRBV5-4 | . | TRBJ2-5
CASSDGTGLDTEAFF | TGCGCCAGCAGCGACGGGACAGGGCTGGACACTGAAGCTTTCTTT | . | TRBV5-1 | TRBD1 | TRBJ1-1
CASSLARGFYGYTF | TGCGCCAGCAGCTTGGCCCGGGGATTCTATGGCTACACCTTC | few | TRBV5-1 | . | TRBJ1-2
CASSLGHPNTDTQYF | TGCGCCAGCAGCTTGGGACACCCTAACACAGATACGCAGTATTTT | many | TRBV5-1 | . | TRBJ2-3
CASSYSTPGLGRLEANYGYTF | TGTGCCAGCAGTTACTCGACCCCGGGGCTCGGCCGATTAGAAGCTAACTATGGCTACACCTTC | . | TRBV6-5 | . | TRBJ1-2
CASSPLQGTHEQYF | TGTGCCAGCTCACCTCTACAGGGGACCCACGAGCAGTACTTC | few | TRBV18 | TRBD1 | TRBJ2-7
CASKGPYNEQFF | TGTGCCAGTAAGGGACCCTACAATGAGCAGTTCTTC | . | TRBV5-4 | . | TRBJ2-1
CASSSGGHFSNYGYTF | TGTGCCAGCAGCTCGGGAGGCCATTTTTCTAACTATGGCTACACCTTC | few | TRBV7-2 | . | TRBJ1-2
CSARDRQGATYEQYF | TGCAGTGCTAGAGATCGGCAGGGGGCCACCTACGAGCAGTACTTC | . | TRBV20-1 | TRBD1 | TRBJ2-7